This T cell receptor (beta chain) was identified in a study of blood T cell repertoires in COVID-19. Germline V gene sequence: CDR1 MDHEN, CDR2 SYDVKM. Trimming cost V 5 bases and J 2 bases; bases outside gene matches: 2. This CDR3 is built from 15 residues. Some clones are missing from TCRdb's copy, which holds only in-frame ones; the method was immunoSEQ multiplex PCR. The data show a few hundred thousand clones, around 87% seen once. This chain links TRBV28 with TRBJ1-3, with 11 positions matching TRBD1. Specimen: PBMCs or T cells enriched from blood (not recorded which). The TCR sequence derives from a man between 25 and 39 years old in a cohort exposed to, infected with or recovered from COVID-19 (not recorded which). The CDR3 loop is CASSRTGGAGNTIYF. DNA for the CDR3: TGTGCCAGCAGTCGGACAGGGGGCGCTGGAAACACCATATATTTT. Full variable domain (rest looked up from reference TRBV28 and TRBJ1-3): DVKVTQSSRYLVKRTGEKVFLECVQDMDHENMFWYRQDPGLGLRLIYFSYDVKMKEKGDIPEGYSVSREKKERFSLILESASTNQTSMYLCASSRTGGAGNTIYFGEGSWLTVV.